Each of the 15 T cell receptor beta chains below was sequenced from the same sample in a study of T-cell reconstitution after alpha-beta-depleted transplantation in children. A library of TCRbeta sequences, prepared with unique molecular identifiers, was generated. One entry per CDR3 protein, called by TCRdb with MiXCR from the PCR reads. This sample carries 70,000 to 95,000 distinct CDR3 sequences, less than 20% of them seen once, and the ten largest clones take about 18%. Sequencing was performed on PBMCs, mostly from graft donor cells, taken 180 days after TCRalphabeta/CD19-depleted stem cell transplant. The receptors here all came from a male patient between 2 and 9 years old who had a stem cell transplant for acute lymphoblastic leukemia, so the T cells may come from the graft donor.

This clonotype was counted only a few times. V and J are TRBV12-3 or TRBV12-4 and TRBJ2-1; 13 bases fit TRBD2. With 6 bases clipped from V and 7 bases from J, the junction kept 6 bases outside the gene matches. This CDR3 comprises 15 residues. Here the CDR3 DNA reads TGTGCCAGCAGCCTGGGACTAGCGGGGTTGAATGAGCAGTTCTTC. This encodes CASSLGLAGLNEQFF.

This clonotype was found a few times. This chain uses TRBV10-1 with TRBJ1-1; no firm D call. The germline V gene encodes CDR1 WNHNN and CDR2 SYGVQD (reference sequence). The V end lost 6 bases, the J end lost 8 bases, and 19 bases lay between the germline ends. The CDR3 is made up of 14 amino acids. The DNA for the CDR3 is TGCGCCAGCAGCAATAGGCCCGGTCAAAGGGAAGCTTTCTTT. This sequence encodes CASSNRPGQREAFF.

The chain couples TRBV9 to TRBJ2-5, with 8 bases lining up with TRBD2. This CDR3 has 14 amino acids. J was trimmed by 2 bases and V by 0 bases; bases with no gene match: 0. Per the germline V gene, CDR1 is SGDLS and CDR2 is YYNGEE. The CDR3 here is CASSVAGGQETQYF. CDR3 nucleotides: TGTGCCAGCAGCGTAGCGGGGGGGCAAGAGACCCAGTACTTC.

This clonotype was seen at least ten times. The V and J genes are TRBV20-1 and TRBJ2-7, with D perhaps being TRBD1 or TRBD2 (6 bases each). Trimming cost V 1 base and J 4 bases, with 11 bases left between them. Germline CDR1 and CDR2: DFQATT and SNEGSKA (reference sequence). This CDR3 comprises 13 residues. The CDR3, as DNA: TGCAGTGCTAGAGTCGGGGGACAATACGAGCAGTACTTC. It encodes CSARVGGQYEQYF.

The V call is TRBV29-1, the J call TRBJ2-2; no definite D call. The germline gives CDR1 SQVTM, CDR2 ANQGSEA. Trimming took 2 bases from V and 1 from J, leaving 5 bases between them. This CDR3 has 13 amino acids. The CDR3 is CSVERVNTGELFF. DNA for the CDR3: TGCAGCGTTGAAAGGGTGAACACCGGGGAGCTGTTTTTT.

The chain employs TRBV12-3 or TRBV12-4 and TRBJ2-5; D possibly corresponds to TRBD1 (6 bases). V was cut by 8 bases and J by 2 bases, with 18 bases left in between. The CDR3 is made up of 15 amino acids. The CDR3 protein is CASAKAGTYQETQYF. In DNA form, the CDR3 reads TGTGCCAGCGCTAAGGCCGGGACATATCAAGAGACCCAGTACTTC.

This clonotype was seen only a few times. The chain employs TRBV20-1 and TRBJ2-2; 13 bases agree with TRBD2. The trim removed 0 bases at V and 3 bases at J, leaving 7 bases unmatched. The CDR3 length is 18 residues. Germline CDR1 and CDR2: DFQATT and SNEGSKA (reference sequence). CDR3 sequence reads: CSARDPRLAGGHTGELFF. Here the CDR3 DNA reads TGCAGTGCTAGAGATCCCCGACTAGCGGGGGGCCACACCGGGGAGCTGTTTTTT.

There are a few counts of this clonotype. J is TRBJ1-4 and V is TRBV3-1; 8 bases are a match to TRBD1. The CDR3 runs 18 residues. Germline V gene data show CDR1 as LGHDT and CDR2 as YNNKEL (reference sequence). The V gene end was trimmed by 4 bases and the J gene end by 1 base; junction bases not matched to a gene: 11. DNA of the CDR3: TGTGCCAGCAGCCCACCGTCCGGGACAGGTGGAACTAATGAAAAACTGTTTTTT. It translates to CASSPPSGTGGTNEKLFF.

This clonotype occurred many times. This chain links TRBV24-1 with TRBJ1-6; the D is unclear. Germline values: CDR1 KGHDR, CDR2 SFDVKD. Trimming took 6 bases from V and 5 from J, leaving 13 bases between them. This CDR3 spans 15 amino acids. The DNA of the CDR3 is TGTGCCACCAGTCCCGGACGGAACCATAATTCACCCCTCCACTTT. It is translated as CATSPGRNHNSPLHF.

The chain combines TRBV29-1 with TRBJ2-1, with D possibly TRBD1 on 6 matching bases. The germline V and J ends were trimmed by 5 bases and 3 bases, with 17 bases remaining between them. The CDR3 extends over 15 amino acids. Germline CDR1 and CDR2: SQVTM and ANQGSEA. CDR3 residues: CSVHMTDRNYNEQFF. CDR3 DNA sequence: TGCAGCGTTCATATGACGGACAGAAACTACAATGAGCAGTTCTTC.

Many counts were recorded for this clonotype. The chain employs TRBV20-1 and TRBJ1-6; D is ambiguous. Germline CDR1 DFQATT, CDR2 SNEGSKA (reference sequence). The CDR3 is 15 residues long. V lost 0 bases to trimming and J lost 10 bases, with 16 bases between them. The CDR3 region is CSAREVGRVDSPLHF. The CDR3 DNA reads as TGCAGTGCTAGAGAAGTGGGGAGAGTAGACTCACCCCTCCACTTT.

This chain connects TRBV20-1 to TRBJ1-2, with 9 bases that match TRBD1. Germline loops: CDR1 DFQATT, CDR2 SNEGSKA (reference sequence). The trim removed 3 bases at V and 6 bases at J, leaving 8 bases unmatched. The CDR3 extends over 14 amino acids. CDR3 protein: CSASPLTGGDGYTF. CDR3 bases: TGCAGTGCTAGTCCCCTGACAGGGGGAGATGGCTACACCTTC.

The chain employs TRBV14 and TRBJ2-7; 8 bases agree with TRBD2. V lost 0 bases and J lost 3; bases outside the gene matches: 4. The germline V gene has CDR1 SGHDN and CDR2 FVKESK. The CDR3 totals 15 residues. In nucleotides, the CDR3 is TGTGCCAGCAGCCAAGATCTGGGACTAGTCTACGAGCAGTACTTC. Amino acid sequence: CASSQDLGLVYEQYF.

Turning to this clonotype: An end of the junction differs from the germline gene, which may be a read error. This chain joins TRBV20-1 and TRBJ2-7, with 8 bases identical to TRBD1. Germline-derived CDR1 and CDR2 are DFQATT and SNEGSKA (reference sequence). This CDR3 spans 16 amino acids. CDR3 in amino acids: CSATKTGGKSSYEQSF. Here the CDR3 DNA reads TGCAGTGCTACCAAAACAGGGGGAAAATCGTCCTACGAGCAGTCCTTC.

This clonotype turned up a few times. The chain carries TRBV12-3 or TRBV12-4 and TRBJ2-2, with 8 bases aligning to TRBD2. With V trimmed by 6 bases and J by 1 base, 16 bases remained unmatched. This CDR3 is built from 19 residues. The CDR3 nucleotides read TGTGCCAGCAGCCCCGTCGGGAGCGGGGGAAACTTGAACACCGGGGAGCTGTTTTTT. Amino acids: CASSPVGSGGNLNTGELFF.